The rows below give T cell receptor beta chains drawn from one sample of a study of regulatory T cells in long-lasting Graves disease. Via MiXCR, TCRdb re-called the multiplex PCR reads, giving one row per CDR3 protein. The data show about 400,000 distinct CDR3 sequences, with 15% seen just once and about 7.6% held by the top ten. These sequences were also reported in another study, on T cells in Graves' hyperthyroidism and ophthalmopathy.

Source: peripheral blood mononuclear cells (PBMCs), taken at new diagnosis, from a patient treated with antithyroid drugs. The receptors originated from a woman aged 40-49 years with Graves disease. Each CDR3 is given with its conserved first and last residue. The D gene is left open where the match is weak. Clone size, where shown, is once, few, many, or a class for clones that have expanded.

length: 12
V: TRBV6-1
D: TRBD2
J: TRBJ2-7
size: many
DNA: TGTGCCAGCAGTGGAGCGGGAGAAGAGCAGTACTTC
CDR3: CASSGAGEEQYF

length: 15
V: TRBV9
D: TRBD1
J: TRBJ1-2
size: NA
DNA: TGTGCCAGCAGCGTAGTCCCACAGGGGGCAGATGGCTACACCTTC
CDR3: CASSVVPQGADGYTF

length: 16
V: TRBV6-2/TRBV6-3
D: NA
J: TRBJ2-1
size: many
DNA: TGTGCCAGCAGTTCCGACCCCTCTAGTGTGGGGACTGAGCAGTTCTTC
CDR3: CASSSDPSSVGTEQFF

length: 15
V: TRBV4-1
D: NA
J: TRBJ2-3
size: many
DNA: TGCGCCAGCAGCCCCGGACTGGTGGTAACAGATACGCAGTATTTT
CDR3: CASSPGLVVTDTQYF

length: 16
V: TRBV6-5
D: TRBD2
J: TRBJ2-3
size: few
DNA: TGTGCCAGCAGTTACTCCGGGGGGGTAGGTCCAGATACGCAGTATTTT
CDR3: CASSYSGGVGPDTQYF

length: 15
V: TRBV7-9
D: TRBD2
J: TRBJ2-5
size: many
DNA: TGTGCCAGCAGCAGGACTAGCGGGACCCAAGAGACCCAGTACTTC
CDR3: CASSRTSGTQETQYF

length: 15
V: TRBV5-1
D: TRBD2
J: TRBJ2-7
size: many
DNA: TGCGCCAGCAGCTTGAACGGACTAGCGGACTACGAGCAGTACTTC
CDR3: CASSLNGLADYEQYF

length: 14
V: TRBV5-8
D: NA
J: TRBJ2-2
size: NA
DNA: TGTGCCAGCAGCTGGGGTATTTCGCCCGGGGAGCTGTTTTTT
CDR3: CASSWGISPGELFF

length: 15
V: TRBV12-3/TRBV12-4
D: TRBD1
J: TRBJ1-6
size: many
DNA: TGTGCCAGCAGTCGAACAGGGGGCTATAATTCACCCCTCCACTTT
CDR3: CASSRTGGYNSPLHF

length: 16
V: TRBV5-4
D: NA
J: TRBJ2-7
size: many
DNA: TGTGCCAGCAGCCGGGAGGGACAGCGAGTTTCCTACGAGCAGTACTTC
CDR3: CASSREGQRVSYEQYF

length: 15
V: TRBV11-3
D: NA
J: TRBJ1-6
size: NA
DNA: TGTGCCAGCAGCTTGATGGGGACCTATAATTCACCCCTCCACTTT
CDR3: CASSLMGTYNSPLHF

length: 17
V: TRBV18
D: TRBD2
J: TRBJ2-1
size: few
DNA: TGTGCCAGCTCACACACTAGCGGGAGTTTCTCCTACAATGAGCAGTTCTTC
CDR3: CASSHTSGSFSYNEQFF

length: 12
V: TRBV12-3/TRBV12-4
D: NA
J: TRBJ1-1
size: NA
DNA: TGTGCCAGCAGTTTAGACGGTAATAAAGCTTTCTTT
CDR3: CASSLDGNKAFF

length: 16
V: TRBV4-3
D: NA
J: TRBJ1-4
size: NA
DNA: TGCGCCAGCAGCCACCCAATAGGGCATGAGAATGAAAAACTGTTTTTT
CDR3: CASSHPIGHENEKLFF

length: 15
V: TRBV28
D: NA
J: TRBJ2-5
size: many
DNA: TGTGCCAGCAGTTCCACCCCGAGCGGTTCAAGTACCCAGTACTTC
CDR3: CASSSTPSGSSTQYF

length: 15
V: TRBV6-1
D: NA
J: TRBJ2-2
size: many
DNA: TGTGCCAGCACGCTGGACCGGGTAGACACCGGGGAGCTGTTTTTT
CDR3: CASTLDRVDTGELFF

length: 16
V: TRBV2
D: TRBD1
J: TRBJ1-1
size: many
DNA: TGTGCCAGCAACTACAACAGGGGGCTACGGAACACTGAAGCTTTCTTT
CDR3: CASNYNRGLRNTEAFF

length: 16
V: TRBV18
D: TRBD1
J: TRBJ2-3
size: many
DNA: TGTGCCAGCTCACCCGGGACAGGCAACTATCGGGATACGCAGTATTTT
CDR3: CASSPGTGNYRDTQYF

length: 18
V: TRBV6-2/TRBV6-3
D: NA
J: TRBJ2-3
size: NA
DNA: TGTGCCAGCAGGCCGGGACACTATTTTATGGCTGGCACAGATACGCAGTATTTT
CDR3: CASRPGHYFMAGTDTQYF

length: 15
V: TRBV29-1
D: TRBD1
J: TRBJ1-1
size: NA
DNA: TGCAGCGTTGACCCTTACAGGGGTAAGAACACTGAAGCTTTCTTT
CDR3: CSVDPYRGKNTEAFF

length: 15
V: TRBV20-1
D: TRBD2
J: TRBJ2-5
size: NA
DNA: TGCAGTGCTAGGGGACTAGCGGGACACCAAGAGACCCAGTACTTC
CDR3: CSARGLAGHQETQYF

length: 18
V: TRBV14
D: NA
J: TRBJ1-1
size: few
DNA: TGTGCCAGCAGTAGTTCGGACAAAGGGTGGTTGGTTAACACTGAAGCTTTCTTT
CDR3: CASSSSDKGWLVNTEAFF

length: 13
V: TRBV12-3/TRBV12-4
D: NA
J: TRBJ2-5
size: many
DNA: TGTGCCAGCAGTTTAGGCGGCTTGGGGACCCAGTACTTC
CDR3: CASSLGGLGTQYF

length: 14
V: TRBV2
D: NA
J: TRBJ2-2
size: few
DNA: TGTGCCAGCAGTTACTACCAGAACACCGGGGAGCTGTTTTTT
CDR3: CASSYYQNTGELFF

length: 15
V: TRBV12-3/TRBV12-4
D: NA
J: TRBJ2-2
size: many
DNA: TGTGCCAGCAGTTTATGGGGGATCGACACCGGGGAGCTGTTTTTT
CDR3: CASSLWGIDTGELFF

length: 15
V: TRBV5-4
D: TRBD1
J: TRBJ2-1
size: NA
DNA: TGTGCCAGCAGCCCCGCGACAGGGGAATTCAATGAGCAGTTCTTC
CDR3: CASSPATGEFNEQFF

length: 14
V: TRBV20-1
D: NA
J: TRBJ1-1
size: many
DNA: TGCAGTGCTAGAGAGGGCCGGTTTAACACTGAAGCTTTCTTT
CDR3: CSAREGRFNTEAFF

length: 16
V: TRBV7-6
D: TRBD2
J: TRBJ2-7
size: NA
DNA: TGTGCCAGCAGCCCCCGGATGAGCGGGAGGGCCTACGAGCAGTACTTC
CDR3: CASSPRMSGRAYEQYF

length: 19
V: TRBV28
D: TRBD2
J: TRBJ2-3
size: many
DNA: TGTGCCAGCAGTTTTTCATTAGCGGGAGGGCCGGGGAGAACAGATACGCAGTATTTT
CDR3: CASSFSLAGGPGRTDTQYF

length: 16
V: TRBV3-1
D: TRBD2
J: TRBJ2-3
size: many
DNA: TGTGCCAGCAGCCAGAACGGACTAGTTTCCACAGATACGCAGTATTTT
CDR3: CASSQNGLVSTDTQYF

length: 15
V: TRBV11-2
D: NA
J: TRBJ2-7
size: few
DNA: TGTGCCAGCAGCTTAGTAAGTAAGAATGACTACGAGCAGTACTTC
CDR3: CASSLVSKNDYEQYF

length: 16
V: TRBV27
D: NA
J: TRBJ2-3
size: few
DNA: TGTGCCAGCAGTTTATTGGTGGGTGGTGGGACAGATACGCAGTATTTT
CDR3: CASSLLVGGGTDTQYF

length: 13
V: TRBV7-9
D: NA
J: TRBJ2-6
size: NA
DNA: TGTGCCACCTTGGTCCCCGGGGCCAACGTCCTGACTTTC
CDR3: CATLVPGANVLTF

length: 15
V: TRBV6-1
D: TRBD2
J: TRBJ2-5
size: NA
DNA: TGTGCCAGCAGCGCGAGGGCTAGCGGGTGGGAGACCCAGTACTTC
CDR3: CASSARASGWETQYF

length: 17
V: TRBV6-2/TRBV6-3
D: NA
J: TRBJ1-2
size: few
DNA: TGTGCCAGCAGTTACACCACCGGGGCCGCAGTGGTCTATGGCTACACCTTC
CDR3: CASSYTTGAAVVYGYTF

length: 18
V: TRBV20-1
D: TRBD2
J: TRBJ2-7
size: NA
DNA: TGCAGTGCTAGGAGGACTAGCGGGAGTCATGGGAGCTCCTACGAGCAGTACTTC
CDR3: CSARRTSGSHGSSYEQYF

length: 14
V: TRBV2
D: NA
J: TRBJ2-3
size: many
DNA: TGTGCCAGCAGTGGTGGGACCTTCACAGATACGCAGTATTTT
CDR3: CASSGGTFTDTQYF

length: 15
V: TRBV3-1
D: NA
J: TRBJ2-3
size: NA
DNA: TGTGCCAGCAGCCAACCAGGGAGGGGGGCAGATACGCAGTATTTT
CDR3: CASSQPGRGADTQYF

length: 15
V: TRBV6-1
D: NA
J: TRBJ2-1
size: many
DNA: TGTGCCAGCAACCCTGGTCGGAGGGCGGCCAATGAGCAGTTCTTC
CDR3: CASNPGRRAANEQFF

length: 18
V: TRBV20-1
D: TRBD2
J: TRBJ2-3
size: few
DNA: TGCAGTGCTGGGGGACTAAGCGGGAGGGCCCGGGAAACAGATACGCAGTATTTT
CDR3: CSAGGLSGRARETDTQYF

length: 17
V: TRBV7-9
D: TRBD2
J: TRBJ2-3
size: NA
DNA: TGTGCCAGCAGCCTGGAGACTAGCGGGAGGGCAGCGGATACGCAGTATTTT
CDR3: CASSLETSGRAADTQYF

length: 15
V: TRBV2
D: NA
J: TRBJ2-5
size: many
DNA: TGTGCCAGCAGTGAAATTCGGACTCCCACGGAGACCCAGTACTTC
CDR3: CASSEIRTPTETQYF

length: 14
V: TRBV28
D: TRBD1
J: TRBJ2-1
size: many
DNA: TGTGCCAGCAGCCAGGGACAGACTTACAATGAGCAGTTCTTC
CDR3: CASSQGQTYNEQFF

length: 16
V: TRBV11-2
D: TRBD1
J: TRBJ2-7
size: many
DNA: TGTGCCAGCAGCTTATGGGACAGGGGGACTTCCTACGAGCAGTACTTC
CDR3: CASSLWDRGTSYEQYF

length: 14
V: TRBV29-1
D: TRBD1
J: TRBJ2-7
size: many
DNA: TGCAGCGTTGGGGGGCCGGGACAGGGGGACGAGCAGTACTTC
CDR3: CSVGGPGQGDEQYF

length: 13
V: TRBV6-2/TRBV6-3
D: NA
J: TRBJ2-3
size: NA
DNA: TGTGTTGGGGGGAGGGGGGGTTTCGATACGCAGTATTTT
CDR3: CVGGRGGFDTQYF

length: 13
V: TRBV29-1
D: NA
J: TRBJ1-5
size: few
DNA: TGCAGCGTTGGAGAGGGTACTAATCAGCCCCAGCATTTT
CDR3: CSVGEGTNQPQHF

length: 13
V: TRBV30
D: NA
J: TRBJ1-2
size: many
DNA: TGTGCCTGGAGTGTGCAACAGGACTATGGCTACACCTTC
CDR3: CAWSVQQDYGYTF

length: 12
V: TRBV11-3
D: NA
J: TRBJ2-1
size: many
DNA: TGTGCCAGCAGCCGGACGCACAATGAGCAGTTCTTC
CDR3: CASSRTHNEQFF

length: 14
V: TRBV12-3/TRBV12-4
D: NA
J: TRBJ2-1
size: NA
DNA: TGTGCCAGCAGTCCGTCCGCTAGGGACAATGAGCAGTTCTTC
CDR3: CASSPSARDNEQFF

length: 16
V: TRBV6-2/TRBV6-3
D: NA
J: TRBJ2-5
size: many
DNA: TGTGCCAGCAGTTACAGGAGGGCTCCTTCTGGGGAGACCCAGTACTTC
CDR3: CASSYRRAPSGETQYF